The source of this T cell receptor (beta chain) is a study (dated by TCRdb to between 2014 and 2016). Describing the broader study: The study set out to test whether tumor-infiltrating Tregs in breast cancer get recruited from blood Tregs or are instead converted in situ from other CD4+ T cell subsets.

This clonotype was found a few times. What antigen it recognizes has not been identified. No base qualities exist here, and no much larger clone lies one base off it. V and J are truncated by 5 bases and 0 bases respectively, leaving an intervening sequence of 17 bases. From its cysteine to its phenylalanine, the CDR3 spans 16 amino acids. The read is trimmed to its CDR3 DNA, 48 bases read in frame from base 1. For CDR1 and CDR2, the germline V gene (reference sequence) lists DFQATT and SNEGSKA. The memory CD4+ T cell population was isolated based on a CD4+CD45RO+CD25- phenotype. Tregs, naive and memory CD4+ T cells from tumor, blood and ipsilateral draining lymph nodes of five breast cancer patients underwent full-length TCR alpha and beta sequencing. Tumor tissue and lymph nodes from ipsilateral axillary dissection were perfused with PBS, minced and digested with collagenase I and hyaluronidase. Ficoll density gradient centrifugation was used to isolate mononuclear cells from either lymph nodes or around 51 ml of peripheral blood. A purity exceeding 90% was confirmed by FACS for the sorted cell populations.

Study-wide findings and limitations: In terms of TCR gene usage, tumor memory CD4+ T cells clustered together with blood and lymph node memory CD4+ cells, as well as with lymph node naive CD4+ cells. The validation in the larger cohort was limited to a single TCR beta V-J rearrangement instead of whole repertoires. The greatest overlap of tumor-infiltrating Treg TCR alpha and beta sequences was with tumor naive CD4+ T cells, followed next by blood naive CD4+ T cells.

Amplification of full-length TCR variable regions was done by 5' RACE PCR using constant-region reverse primers, and this step was followed by semi-nested PCR with Nested Universal Primer A. Using the ReliaPrep RNA Cell Miniprep System, total RNA was extracted, and the SMARTer RACE 5'/3' Kit was then used to reverse transcribe the RNA into 5'RACE-ready cDNA. Multiplex adaptors were used to barcode full-length TCR alpha and beta libraries, and the barcoded libraries were sequenced on an Illumina MiSeq. Under the source paper's analysis protocol: For each of nine subset-tissue groups, sequencing data from the five patients were pooled, and the groups were then compared using unsupervised clustering of TCR gene usage. Repertoire similarity was calculated with the Morisita-Horn index, weighting shared sequences by their contribution to each repertoire. TCRdb applied fastp at Q25 and MiXCR to the public reads, then kept only in-frame beta chains. Records with the same CDR3 protein are collapsed into one entry carrying the most frequent genes and DNA. TCRdb, rather than the study authors, made the V and J calls. In all, the sample holds about 64,000 distinct CDR3 sequences, and 20% to 25% of those were seen once. Of the sample, more than 2.5% falls within the top ten clones.

The rearranged segments are TRBV20-1 and TRBJ2-1; TRBD1 is a possible D gene, resting on 7 matching bases. The clonotype originates from a female donor with breast cancer. The sample consisted of memory CD4+ T cells sorted from a lymph node. The cell subset or site label here, explained by the study, means: memory CD4+ T cells, CD4+CD45RO+CD25-. The DNA sequence follows: TGCAGTGCTGCTCGGAGGGACAGCCGCTCCTACAATGAGCAGTTCTTC. It codes for CSAARRDSRSYNEQFF.